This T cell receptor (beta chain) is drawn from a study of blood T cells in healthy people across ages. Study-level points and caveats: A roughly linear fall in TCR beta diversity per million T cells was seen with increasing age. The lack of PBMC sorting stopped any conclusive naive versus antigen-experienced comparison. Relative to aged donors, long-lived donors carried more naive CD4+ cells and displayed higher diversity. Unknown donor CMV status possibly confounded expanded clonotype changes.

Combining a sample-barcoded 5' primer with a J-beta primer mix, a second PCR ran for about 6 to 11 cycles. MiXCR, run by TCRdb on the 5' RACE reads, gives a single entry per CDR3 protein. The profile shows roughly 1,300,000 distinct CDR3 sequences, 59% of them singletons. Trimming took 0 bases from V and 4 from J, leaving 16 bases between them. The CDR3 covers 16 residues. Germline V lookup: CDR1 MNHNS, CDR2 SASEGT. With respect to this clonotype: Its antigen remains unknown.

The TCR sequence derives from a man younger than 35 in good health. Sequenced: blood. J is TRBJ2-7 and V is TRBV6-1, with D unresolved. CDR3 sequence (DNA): TGTGCCAGCAGTGAAGCGCTGAGCCCCGCCACTTACGAGCAGTACTTC. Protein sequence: CASSEALSPATYEQYF.